This passage covers 10 T cell receptor beta chains from one sample sequenced in a study of T cell changes during pregnancy in multiple sclerosis. Profiled with immunoSEQ multiplex PCR; TCRdb holds only in-frame clones, not every one. The profile shows around 57,000 clones, 70% to 90% of them singletons. Sample: peripheral blood, taken in the first trimester of pregnancy. These receptors were taken from a female donor in good health, enrolled as a control in a pregnancy study.

The chain is built from TRBV7-2 and TRBJ1-4; D perhaps matches TRBD1 (6 bases). CDR1 and CDR2 from the germline V gene are SGHTA and FQGNSA. V lost 7 bases and J lost 8, with 20 bases in between. CDR3 length: 15 amino acids. CDR3 residues: CASTLGAGAGEKLFF. The DNA for the CDR3 is TGTGCCAGCACCCTAGGGGCGGGGGCTGGGGAAAAACTGTTTTTT.

This clone appeared a few times. The chain has TRBV7-9 and TRBJ1-1; D gene uncertain. Looked up from germline, CDR1 is SEHNR and CDR2 is FQNEAQ (reference sequence). Trimming removed 5 bases from V and 5 bases from J, with 9 bases in between. CDR3 length: 12 residues. CDR3 region: CASSREGTEAFF. Written as DNA, the CDR3 is TGTGCCAGCAGCCGTGAGGGAACTGAAGCTTTCTTT.

This chain links TRBV5-4 with TRBJ2-3; 8 bases fit TRBD2. The CDR3 sequence is 17 residues long. Trimming cost V 0 bases and J 2 bases; bases outside gene matches: 8. Germline V gene data show CDR1 as SGHNT and CDR2 as YYREEE (reference sequence). The CDR3 DNA reads as TGTGCCAGCAGCTTGGATGTTGAGCGGGGGCTCACAGATACGCAGTATTTT. Translated: CASSLDVERGLTDTQYF.

Regarding this clone: Other DNA sequences in the sample encode the same CDR3. The chain links TRBV9 to TRBJ2-5, with 12 bases matching TRBD2. J was trimmed by 0 bases and V by 2 bases; bases with no gene match: 2. Looked up from germline, CDR1 is SGDLS and CDR2 is YYNGEE. This CDR3 spans 16 amino acids. The CDR3, as DNA: TGTGCCAGCAGCGTGGGGACTAGCGGGTACCAAGAGACCCAGTACTTC. Translating it yields CASSVGTSGYQETQYF.

The chain carries TRBV5-1 and TRBJ2-1; 11 nucleotides line up with TRBD2. Germline CDR1 SGHRS, CDR2 YFSETQ. The CDR3 loop spans 18 amino acids. With V trimmed by 0 bases and J by 4 bases, 9 bases remained unmatched. The chain's CDR3 is CASSLVIAGLAGYNEQFF. The CDR3 nucleotides read TGCGCCAGCAGCTTGGTTATTGCTGGACTAGCGGGTTACAATGAGCAGTTCTTC.

This chain links TRBV6-5 with TRBJ1-6; weak D call: TRBD1 (6 bases). Germline assignment: CDR1 MNHEY and CDR2 SVGAGI. The CDR3 loop spans 14 amino acids. Trimming took 2 bases from V and 10 from J, leaving 12 bases between them. In DNA, the CDR3 is TGTGCCAGCAGTTACCTCCAGGGGTTCTCACCCCTCCACTTT. This codes for CASSYLQGFSPLHF.

The chain recombines TRBV11-1 with TRBJ2-1; no reliable D call. The V gene lost 5 bases and the J gene lost 7 bases, with 12 bases spanning the gap. Germline assignment: CDR1 SGHAT and CDR2 FQDESV (reference sequence). The CDR3 runs to 13 residues. CDR3: CASSRSVRNEQFF. CDR3 sequence (DNA): TGTGCCAGCAGCCGGAGCGTGAGGAATGAGCAGTTCTTC.

The rearrangement links TRBV7-9 to TRBJ1-2, with 8 bases identical to TRBD1. V lost 5 bases and J lost 4; bases outside the gene matches: 9. Per the germline V gene, CDR1 is SEHNR and CDR2 is FQNEAQ (reference sequence). There are 15 residues in the CDR3. This CDR3 reads CASSPRTGPFYGYTF. The CDR3 DNA reads TGTGCCAGCAGCCCCCGGACAGGGCCGTTCTATGGCTACACCTTC.

The chain links TRBV27 to TRBJ1-1; TRBD1 agrees at 10 bases. The CDR3 spans 14 residues. The ends lost 5 bases at V and 5 bases at J; junction bases unmatched: 5. Germline V CDR1 and CDR2: MNHEY, SMNVEV (reference sequence). The CDR3 sequence is CASSLTGGGTEAFF. The CDR3 DNA reads as TGTGCCAGCAGTCTGACAGGGGGCGGGACTGAAGCTTTCTTT.

This chain connects TRBV5-1 to TRBJ1-1; D call uncertain. CDR1 and CDR2 from the germline V gene are SGHRS and YFSETQ. The CDR3 totals 13 residues. V was trimmed by 0 bases and J by 1 base, leaving 4 bases between them. CDR3 sequence: CASSLDRNTEAFF. DNA for the CDR3: TGCGCCAGCAGCTTGGACAGGAACACTGAAGCTTTCTTT.